This TCR beta chain was found in a study of shared clonotypes between healthy human individuals. Findings of the study overall: A handful of donors held approximately 4.5% of naive CD4 clonotypes in common.

Profiling relied on immunoSEQ multiplex PCR, and the TCRdb table lists in-frame clones only, not all of them. The data show 1,100,000 or so clones, with 78% seen just once and more than 0.5% held by the top ten. Remarks on this clone: Its antigen is undetermined.

The study enrolled healthy HIV-negative adults without recent acute infections or vaccinations as donors. Among the donors, all were Caucasian adults who lived in Nashville, Tennessee. The germline V and J ends were trimmed by 3 bases and 4 bases, with 9 bases remaining between them. The CDR3 loop spans 13 amino acids. Germline CDR1 and CDR2: SNHLY and FYNNEI. The TCR comes from a man younger than 35 in good health. Some clones in this sample may be carry-over from other donors' samples. The rearrangement uses TRBV2 and TRBJ2-5, with D perhaps TRBD1 (6 bases). Sequencing input: memory CD4+ T cells from PBMCs. Subset given: CD45RA-negative fraction. CDR3 loop: CASSEGHGETQYF. As DNA, the CDR3 is TGTGCCAGCAGTGAGGGACATGGAGAGACCCAGTACTTC.